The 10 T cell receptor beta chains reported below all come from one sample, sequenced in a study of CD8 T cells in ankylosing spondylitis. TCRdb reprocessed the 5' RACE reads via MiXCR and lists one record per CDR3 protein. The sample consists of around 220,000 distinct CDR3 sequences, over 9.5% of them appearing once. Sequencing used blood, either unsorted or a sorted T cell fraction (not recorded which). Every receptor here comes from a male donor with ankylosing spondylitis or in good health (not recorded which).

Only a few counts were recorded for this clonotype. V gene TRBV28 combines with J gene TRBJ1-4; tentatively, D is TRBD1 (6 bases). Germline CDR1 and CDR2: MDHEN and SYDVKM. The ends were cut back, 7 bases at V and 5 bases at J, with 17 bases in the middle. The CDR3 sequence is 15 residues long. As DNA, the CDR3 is TGTGCCAGCAAACCCCACGGGACACAGAATGAAAAACTGTTTTTT. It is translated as CASKPHGTQNEKLFF.

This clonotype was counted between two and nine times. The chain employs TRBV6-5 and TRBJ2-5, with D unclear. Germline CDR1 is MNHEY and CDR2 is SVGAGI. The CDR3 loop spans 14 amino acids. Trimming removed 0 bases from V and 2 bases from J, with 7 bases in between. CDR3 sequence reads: CASSYSKAQETQYF. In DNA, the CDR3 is TGTGCCAGCAGTTACTCGAAAGCTCAAGAGACCCAGTACTTC.

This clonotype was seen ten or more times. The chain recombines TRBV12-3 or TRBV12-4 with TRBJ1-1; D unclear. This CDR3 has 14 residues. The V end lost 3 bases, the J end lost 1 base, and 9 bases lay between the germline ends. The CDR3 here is CASSFVPTNTEAFF. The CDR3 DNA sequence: TGTGCCAGCAGTTTTGTACCCACGAACACTGAAGCTTTCTTT.

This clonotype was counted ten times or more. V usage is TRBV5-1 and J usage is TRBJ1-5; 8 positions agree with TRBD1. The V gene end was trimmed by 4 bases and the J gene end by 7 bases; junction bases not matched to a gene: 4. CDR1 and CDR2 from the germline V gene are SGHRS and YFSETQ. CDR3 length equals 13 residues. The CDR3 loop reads CASSPQGEQPQHF. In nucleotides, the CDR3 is TGCGCCAGCAGCCCACAGGGGGAACAGCCCCAGCATTTT.

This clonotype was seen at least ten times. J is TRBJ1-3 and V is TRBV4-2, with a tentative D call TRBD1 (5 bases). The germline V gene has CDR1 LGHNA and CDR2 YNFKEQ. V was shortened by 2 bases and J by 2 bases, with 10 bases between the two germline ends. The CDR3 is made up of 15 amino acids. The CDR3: CASSQQTGTGNTIYF. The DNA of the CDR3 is TGTGCCAGCAGCCAACAAACAGGAACTGGAAACACCATATATTTT.

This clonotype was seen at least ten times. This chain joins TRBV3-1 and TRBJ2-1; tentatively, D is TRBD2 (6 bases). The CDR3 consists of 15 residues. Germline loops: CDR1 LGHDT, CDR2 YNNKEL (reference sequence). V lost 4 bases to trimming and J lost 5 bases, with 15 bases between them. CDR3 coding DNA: TGTGCCAGCAGCCGAGGGGAGGCCTTAAACAATGAGCAGTTCTTC. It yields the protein CASSRGEALNNEQFF.

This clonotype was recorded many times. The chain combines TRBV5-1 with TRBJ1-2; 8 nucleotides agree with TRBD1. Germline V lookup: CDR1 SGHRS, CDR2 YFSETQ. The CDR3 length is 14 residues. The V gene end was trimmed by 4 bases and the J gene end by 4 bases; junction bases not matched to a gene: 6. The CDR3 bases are TGCGCCAGCAGCATCGACAGGGGCGGCTATGGCTACACCTTC. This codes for CASSIDRGGYGYTF. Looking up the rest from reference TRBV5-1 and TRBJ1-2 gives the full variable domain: KAGVTQTPRYLIKTRGQQVTLSCSPISGHRSVSWYQQTPGQGLQFLFEYFSETQRNKGNFPGRFSGRQFSNSRSEMNVSTLELGDSALYLCASSIDRGGYGYTFGSGTRLTVV.

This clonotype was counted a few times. The CDR3 region has the DNA TGTGCCAGCAGCTTAGGGCTCCCCTCCGAGGAGACCCAGTACTTC. It encodes CASSLGLPSEETQYF. The chain links TRBV7-9 to TRBJ2-5; D not certain. The germline CDR1 and CDR2 sequences are SEHNR and FQNEAQ (reference sequence). Trimming pared 1 base from V and 5 bases from J, leaving 14 bases between. The CDR3 is 15 residues long.

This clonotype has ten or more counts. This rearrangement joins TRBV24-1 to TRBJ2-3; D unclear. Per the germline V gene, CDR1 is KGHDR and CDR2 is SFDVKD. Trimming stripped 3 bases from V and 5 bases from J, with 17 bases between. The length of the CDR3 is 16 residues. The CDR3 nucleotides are TGTGCCACCAGTGATCCCTTACTTGTAGCAGGAGATACGCAGTATTTT. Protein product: CATSDPLLVAGDTQYF.

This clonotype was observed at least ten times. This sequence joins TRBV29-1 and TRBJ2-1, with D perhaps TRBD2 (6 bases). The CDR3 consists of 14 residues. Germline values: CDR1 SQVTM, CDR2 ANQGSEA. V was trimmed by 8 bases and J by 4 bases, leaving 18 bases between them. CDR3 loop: CSFLRSGSYNEQFF. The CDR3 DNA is TGCAGCTTTCTCCGGAGCGGGTCGTACAATGAGCAGTTCTTC.